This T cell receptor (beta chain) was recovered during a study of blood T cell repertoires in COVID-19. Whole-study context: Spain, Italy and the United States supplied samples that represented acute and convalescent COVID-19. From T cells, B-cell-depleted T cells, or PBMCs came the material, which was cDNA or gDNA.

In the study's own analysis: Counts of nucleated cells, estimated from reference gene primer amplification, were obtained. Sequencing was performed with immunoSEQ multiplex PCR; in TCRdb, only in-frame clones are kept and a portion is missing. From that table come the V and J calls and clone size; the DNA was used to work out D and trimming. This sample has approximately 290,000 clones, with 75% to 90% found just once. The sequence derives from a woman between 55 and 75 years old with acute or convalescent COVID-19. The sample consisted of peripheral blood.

The CDR3 is CASRRIMTGGDGNQPQHF. The DNA of the CDR3 is TGTGCCAGCAGACGCATTATGACAGGGGGGGATGGCAATCAGCCCCAGCATTTT. The J gene is TRBJ1-5, the V gene TRBV3-1 (or the pseudogene TRBV3-2); 9 nucleotides agree with TRBD1. Germline V gene sequence: CDR1 LGHDT, CDR2 YNNKEL (reference sequence). The CDR3 consists of 18 residues. V lost 6 bases and J lost 2; bases outside the gene matches: 14.